The 29 T cell receptor beta chains below come from one sample, sequenced in a study of blood T cell repertoires in COVID-19. Measured with immunoSEQ multiplex PCR; TCRdb has only the in-frame clones, and not every one. Of around 120,000 clones listed, nearly 90% are singletons. The sequencing input was peripheral blood. These receptors originate from a woman in her sixties with COVID-19, enrolled during active disease.

The chain joins TRBV30 to TRBJ1-4, with D tentatively TRBD1 (5 bases). The germline gives CDR1 GTSNPN, CDR2 SVGIG (reference sequence). Trimming stripped 0 bases from V and 8 bases from J, with 13 bases between. The CDR3 sequence is 14 residues long. DNA for the CDR3: TGTGCCTGGAGTGTGGGGCAGGGTGGCGAAAAACTGTTTTTT. It specifies CAWSVGQGGEKLFF.

This clone has only one observation. This chain joins TRBV6-2 or TRBV6-3 and TRBJ2-7, with TRBD1 matching 8 bases. Germline CDR1 is MNHEY and CDR2 is SVGEGT. The CDR3 covers 14 residues. V dropped 2 bases and J dropped 3; count of bases not matched to a gene: 3. The CDR3 region is CASSYGTGVYEQYF. The CDR3 nucleotides read TGTGCCAGCAGTTACGGGACAGGCGTCTACGAGCAGTACTTC.

The chain has TRBV2 and TRBJ1-1; 8 bases fit TRBD1. The CDR3 consists of 12 residues. Germline V lookup: CDR1 SNHLY, CDR2 FYNNEI. Unmatched junction bases numbered 9, after V lost 11 bases and J lost 7 bases. This CDR3 is CAGKQGVSEAFF. The CDR3 region has the DNA TGTGCCGGAAAACAGGGGGTTAGTGAAGCTTTCTTT. The entire variable domain, with the rest obtained from reference TRBV2 and TRBJ1-1, is as follows: EPEVTQTPSHQVTQMGQEVILRCVPISNHLYFYWYRQILGQKVEFLVSFYNNEISEKSEIFDDQFSVERPDGSNFTLKIRSTKLEDSAMYFCAGKQGVSEAFFGQGTRLTVV.

The gene calls are TRBV11-3 and TRBJ2-1; 9 nucleotides line up with TRBD1. The junction had 6 bases not matched to a gene; V was cut back by 5 bases and J by 4 bases. The CDR3 covers 15 residues. The germline V gene has CDR1 SGHNT and CDR2 YENEEA. In DNA form, the CDR3 reads TGTGCCAGCAGCCCACAGGGGGCTACGTACAATGAGCAGTTCTTC. Protein: CASSPQGATYNEQFF.

This chain joins TRBV29-1 and TRBJ1-2, with D maybe TRBD1 (5 bases). With 2 bases removed from V and 4 bases from J, the gap between germline ends came to 11 bases. This CDR3 is 13 amino acids long. Germline V gene data show CDR1 as SQVTM and CDR2 as ANQGSEA. The CDR3 DNA sequence: TGCAGCGTTGAAACAGGTTACGGCTATGGCTACACCTTC. Protein: CSVETGYGYGYTF. The entire variable domain, with the rest obtained from reference TRBV29-1 and TRBJ1-2, is as follows: SAVISQKPSRDICQRGTSLTIQCQVDSQVTMMFWYRQQPGQSLTLIATANQGSEATYESGFVIDKFPISRPNLTFSTLTVSNMSPEDSSIYLCSVETGYGYGYTFGSGTRLTVV.

This clone has just one count. The genes are TRBV18 and TRBJ1-1; D perhaps matches TRBD1 (6 bases). Germline CDR1 KGHSH, CDR2 LQKENI. The CDR3 loop spans 14 amino acids. The V end lost 5 bases, the J end lost 5 bases, and 15 bases lay between the germline ends. The CDR3 DNA reads as TGTGCCAGCTCAACGGCGGGAGGGGGAACTGAAGCTTTCTTT. Protein: CASSTAGGGTEAFF.

V usage is TRBV9 and J usage is TRBJ1-2, with D unresolved. Germline values: CDR1 SGDLS, CDR2 YYNGEE. The V end lost 0 bases, the J end lost 3 bases, and 9 bases lay between the germline ends. This CDR3 has 14 residues. This CDR3 is CASSVAAGYYGYTF. The CDR3 bases are TGTGCCAGCAGCGTAGCTGCGGGCTACTATGGCTACACCTTC.

The V call is TRBV5-5, the J call TRBJ2-5; TRBD1 agrees at 11 bases. The V segment lost 4 bases and the J segment 5 bases; nucleotides outside the gene matches: 10. The CDR3 contains 16 residues. CDR1 and CDR2 (germline): SGHKS, YYEKEE (reference sequence). As DNA, the CDR3 is TGTGCCAGCAGCCCCGTTTTGGGACAGGGGGTGGAGACCCAGTACTTC. Translation gives CASSPVLGQGVETQYF.

J is TRBJ1-1 and V is TRBV4-3; D not resolved. This CDR3 has 14 amino acids. Germline CDR1 reads LGHNA; CDR2 reads YSLEER. V lost 1 base to trimming and J lost 1 base, with 7 bases between them. CDR3: CASSQARANTEAFF. Here the CDR3 DNA reads TGCGCCAGCAGCCAAGCGAGGGCGAACACTGAAGCTTTCTTT.

This clone has a handful of counts. This chain links TRBV4-2 with TRBJ1-6, with 9 bases aligning to TRBD1. Trimming removed 1 base from V and 9 bases from J; junction bases left unmatched: 7. The CDR3 sequence is 16 residues long. From germline, CDR1 is LGHNA and CDR2 YNFKEQ. The CDR3 loop is CASSQAHRQGVSPLHF. CDR3 in DNA: TGTGCCAGCAGCCAAGCCCATCGACAGGGGGTTTCACCCCTCCACTTT.

This chain joins TRBV7-3 and TRBJ1-1; D may be TRBD1 (5 bases). V shed 2 bases and J shed 4 bases, with 14 bases lying between them. This CDR3 has 15 amino acids. Germline loops: CDR1 SGHTA, CDR2 FQGTGA. DNA for the CDR3: TGTGCCAGCAGCTTAGGAGGGGCGGGGAGCACTGAAGCTTTCTTT. Amino acids: CASSLGGAGSTEAFF.

The chain has TRBV13 and TRBJ2-2, with D possibly matching TRBD1 (5 bases). The V gene lost 4 bases and the J gene lost 0 bases, with 18 bases spanning the gap. Per germline, CDR1 PRHDT and CDR2 FYEKMQ (reference sequence). The CDR3 is 18 residues long. The chain's CDR3 is CASSSTISDSANTGELFF. Here the CDR3 DNA reads TGTGCCAGCAGCTCTACTATCAGTGACAGCGCGAACACCGGGGAGCTGTTTTTT.

The chain employs TRBV4-2 and TRBJ2-7, with 9 bases fitting TRBD2. The CDR3 loop spans 14 amino acids. The germline V gene encodes CDR1 LGHNA and CDR2 YNFKEQ. The J segment lost 4 bases and the V segment lost 3 bases, leaving 4 bases of the junction unmatched. This CDR3 reads CASSHATSGYEQYF. DNA for the CDR3: TGTGCCAGCAGCCACGCTACTAGCGGGTACGAGCAGTACTTC.

The CDR3 here is CATSRHTGQGYEQFF. The CDR3 DNA follows: TGTGCCACCAGCAGACATACGGGACAGGGGTATGAGCAGTTCTTC. The rearrangement joins TRBV15 to TRBJ2-1; 10 nucleotides match TRBD1. After removal of 2 bases from V and 8 bases from J, the junction contained 6 bases not matched to a gene. The CDR3 length is 15 residues. Germline-derived CDR1 and CDR2 are LNHNV and YYDKDF (reference sequence).

The J gene is TRBJ2-3, the V gene TRBV5-1; 11 nucleotides match TRBD2. Trimming removed 0 bases from V and 0 bases from J; junction bases left unmatched: 6. Germline V gives CDR1 SGHRS, CDR2 YFSETQ. The CDR3 consists of 18 residues. CDR3 region: CASSLGLAGLLSTDTQYF. Written as DNA, the CDR3 is TGCGCCAGCAGCTTGGGACTAGCGGGATTACTAAGCACAGATACGCAGTATTTT.

J is TRBJ1-3 and V is TRBV6-5, with unresolved D. Trimming cost V 10 bases and J 0 bases, with 4 bases left between them. Germline CDR1 is MNHEY and CDR2 is SVGAGI. This CDR3 is built from 11 residues. This CDR3 is CAIGSGNTIYF. The CDR3 bases are TGTGCCATCGGCTCTGGAAACACCATATATTTT.

The CDR3 coding sequence is TGTGCCAGTAGTTGGGGGACAGGACTTGCCGAGCAGTACTTC. Translating gives CASSWGTGLAEQYF. The V gene is TRBV19, the J gene TRBJ2-7, with 8 bases that match TRBD1. The V gene's germline CDR1 is LNHDA and CDR2 SQIVND (reference sequence). The CDR3 totals 14 residues. The ends lost 5 bases at V and 6 bases at J; junction bases unmatched: 9.

CDR3 DNA sequence: TGTGCCAGCGGGCTACTAGCGGGGTTAGTTATGTACACAGATACGCAGTATTTT. It specifies CASGLLAGLVMYTDTQYF. V gene TRBV6-4 combines with J gene TRBJ2-3, with 10 bases aligning to TRBD2. Looked up from germline, CDR1 is MRHNA and CDR2 is SNTAGT. The CDR3 covers 18 residues. J was trimmed by 2 bases and V by 8 bases; bases with no gene match: 16.

This CDR3 reads CASSGRVAQGAVVDTEAFF. CDR3 DNA: TGTGCCAGCAGCGGAAGGGTTGCACAGGGGGCTGTGGTGGACACTGAAGCTTTCTTT. The J gene is TRBJ1-1, the V gene TRBV7-9; 9 bases fit TRBD1. Per germline, CDR1 SEHNR and CDR2 FQNEAQ (reference sequence). V lost 5 bases to trimming and J lost 3 bases; unmatched junction nucleotides: 19. This CDR3 is 19 amino acids long. The variable domain in full, with the rest retrieved from reference TRBV7-9 and TRBJ1-1, is DTGVSQNPRHKITKRGQNVTFRCDPISEHNRLYWYRQTLGQGPEFLTYFQNEAQLEKSRLLSDRFSAERPKGSFSTLEIQRTEQGDSAMYLCASSGRVAQGAVVDTEAFFGQGTRLTVV.

Details on this clone: Different DNA sequences within this sample yield the same CDR3. The chain employs TRBV27 and TRBJ1-5, with D unclear. The CDR3 is 13 amino acids. V gave up 3 bases and J gave up 4 bases, with 7 bases separating them. The germline CDR1 and CDR2 sequences are MNHEY and SMNVEV (reference sequence). The CDR3 nucleotides read TGTGCCAGCAGTTTTCGCGGTAATCAGCCCCAGCATTTT. Its protein product is CASSFRGNQPQHF.

The chain recombines TRBV5-5 with TRBJ1-1, with D possibly matching TRBD1 (6 bases). CDR1 SGHKS and CDR2 YYEKEE come from the germline V gene (reference sequence). This CDR3 spans 16 amino acids. The V end was cut by 3 bases, the J end by 3 bases, with 18 bases between. The CDR3 sequence is CASSSKGGPADTEAFF. Here the CDR3 DNA reads TGTGCCAGCAGCTCGAAGGGGGGGCCCGCCGACACTGAAGCTTTCTTT.

The J gene is TRBJ1-4, the V gene TRBV5-1; 9 nucleotides align to TRBD1. The CDR3 is made up of 15 amino acids. Germline CDR1 is SGHRS and CDR2 is YFSETQ. The V segment lost 4 bases and the J segment 4 bases; nucleotides outside the gene matches: 5. The CDR3 nucleotides read TGCGCCAGCAGCCAGGGGGACAGGGATAATGAAAAACTGTTTTTT. This gives the protein CASSQGDRDNEKLFF.

V usage is TRBV18 and J usage is TRBJ2-7; D may be TRBD1 (7 bases). V lost 4 bases to trimming and J lost 7 bases, with 17 bases between them. The germline V gene encodes CDR1 KGHSH and CDR2 LQKENI. CDR3 size: 14 residues. The CDR3 loop reads CASSQTDRAGEQYF. The CDR3 nucleotides read TGTGCCAGCTCACAAACCGACAGGGCGGGAGAGCAGTACTTC.

V gene TRBV9 combines with J gene TRBJ2-1; TRBD2 agrees at 11 bases. The length of the CDR3 is 15 residues. CDR1 is SGDLS and CDR2 is YYNGEE in the germline V gene. Germline trimming cut 1 base from V and 9 bases from J; bases unmatched to any gene: 6. The CDR3, as DNA: TGTGCCAGCAGCGTAATTAGCGGGGGGGCCGTTGAGCAGTTCTTC. Amino acid sequence: CASSVISGGAVEQFF.

The chain links TRBV27 to TRBJ1-2; D unclear. Trimming left V 8 bases short and J 0 bases short, with 10 bases between. Germline V CDR1 and CDR2: MNHEY, SMNVEV (reference sequence). The CDR3 sequence is 13 residues long. The chain's CDR3 is CASYSNPNYGYTF. CDR3 sequence (DNA): TGTGCCAGCTACAGCAATCCTAACTATGGCTACACCTTC.

V is TRBV6-1 and J is TRBJ1-4, with 12 bases identical to TRBD1. The CDR3 sequence is 18 residues long. CDR1 and CDR2 from the germline V gene are MNHNS and SASEGT. With 1 base clipped from V and 3 bases from J, the junction kept 6 bases outside the gene matches. CDR3 amino acids: CASSEEGTGGAANEKLFF. The CDR3 nucleotides read TGTGCCAGCAGTGAAGAAGGGACAGGGGGCGCGGCTAATGAAAAACTGTTTTTT.

The V call is TRBV4-2, the J call TRBJ2-1; D might be TRBD2 (6 bases). The CDR3 runs 17 residues. Germline CDR1 reads LGHNA; CDR2 reads YNFKEQ. The V and J ends lost 1 base and 10 bases respectively, with 23 bases between them. The CDR3 reads CASSQGLGGDGLREQFF. CDR3 DNA sequence: TGTGCCAGCAGCCAAGGACTAGGTGGCGATGGCCTCAGGGAGCAGTTCTTC.

As to this clone: Its ends do not fully match the called genes, so a read error is possible. The chain is built from TRBV11-2 and TRBJ2-7, with TRBD2 identical over 9 bases. Germline CDR1 and CDR2: SGHAT and FQNNGV. This CDR3 spans 15 amino acids. The chain's CDR3 is CASSVERTSAYEQYF. The CDR3 bases are TGTGCCAGCAGCGTAGAACGGACTAGCGCCTACGAGCAGTACTTC.

The CDR3 DNA sequence: TGTGCCAGCAGGAATTCGGGACACATCTACGAGCAGTACTTC. Its protein is CASRNSGHIYEQYF. The rearrangement links TRBV6-5 to TRBJ2-7; the D gene is possibly TRBD1 (6 bases). Germline CDR1 MNHEY, CDR2 SVGAGI. Between the trimmed V and J ends, which lost 6 bases and 3 bases, there was a span of 15 bases. This CDR3 is 14 amino acids long.